This entry concerns a single T cell receptor (beta chain). No antigen is known for it. Primers for the PCR totalled 60 Vbeta and 13 Jbeta. The protocol was immunoSEQ multiplex PCR, while the TCRdb copy is restricted to in-frame clones and leaves out a portion. This sample yields 98,000 or so clones, of which about 80% are seen a single time; about a sixth belongs to the top ten. The ends were cut back, 10 bases at V and 9 bases at J, with 18 bases in the middle. Germline CDR1 reads MNHEY; CDR2 reads SVGAGI. The CDR3 sequence is 12 residues long. The data are from a study of cytomegalovirus exposure and HLA in healthy donors. Study observations and caveats: A likely sequencing artifact accounted for one observed cluster of highly shared sequence variants. Data from an earlier analysis indicated that most TCR beta V segments were productive either about 90% or about 30% of the time. For TCR beta chains, V- and J-gene trimming was later linked to a missense DCLRE1C variant.

The clonotype comes from a man in his sixties in good health and CMV-seropositive. Sequenced input: PBMCs. V usage is TRBV6-5 and J usage is TRBJ2-5; D not resolved. The chain's CDR3 is CATRPGPEAQYF. The CDR3 coding sequence is TGTGCCACCCGCCCGGGTCCCGAGGCCCAGTACTTC.